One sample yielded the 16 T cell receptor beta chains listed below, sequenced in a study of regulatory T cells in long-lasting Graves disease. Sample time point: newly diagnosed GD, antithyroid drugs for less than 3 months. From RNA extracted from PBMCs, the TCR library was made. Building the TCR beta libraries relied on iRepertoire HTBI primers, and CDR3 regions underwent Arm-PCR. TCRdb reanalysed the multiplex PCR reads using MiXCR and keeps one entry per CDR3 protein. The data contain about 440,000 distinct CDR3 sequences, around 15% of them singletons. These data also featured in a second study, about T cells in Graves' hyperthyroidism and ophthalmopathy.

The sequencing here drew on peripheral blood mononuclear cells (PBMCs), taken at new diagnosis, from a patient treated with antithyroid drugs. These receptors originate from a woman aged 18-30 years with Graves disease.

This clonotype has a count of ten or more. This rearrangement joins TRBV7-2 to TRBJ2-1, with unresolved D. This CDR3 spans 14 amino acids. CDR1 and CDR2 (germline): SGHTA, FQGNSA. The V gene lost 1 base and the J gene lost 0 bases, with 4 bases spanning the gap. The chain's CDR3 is CASSLDNSYNEQFF. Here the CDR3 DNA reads TGTGCCAGCAGCTTAGACAACTCCTACAATGAGCAGTTCTTC.

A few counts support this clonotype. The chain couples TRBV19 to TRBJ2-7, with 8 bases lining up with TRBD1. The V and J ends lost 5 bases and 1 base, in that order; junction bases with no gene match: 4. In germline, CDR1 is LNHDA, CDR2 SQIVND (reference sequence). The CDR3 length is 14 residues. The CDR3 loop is CASSFHRGSYEQYF. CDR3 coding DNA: TGTGCCAGTAGTTTCCACAGGGGGTCCTACGAGCAGTACTTC.

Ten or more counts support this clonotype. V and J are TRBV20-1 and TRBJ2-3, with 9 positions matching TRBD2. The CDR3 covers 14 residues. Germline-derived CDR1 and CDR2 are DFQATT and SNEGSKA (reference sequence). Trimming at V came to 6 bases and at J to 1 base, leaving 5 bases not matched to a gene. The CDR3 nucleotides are TGCAGTGCCGAACTAGCGGGTCGCACAGATACGCAGTATTTT. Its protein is CSAELAGRTDTQYF.

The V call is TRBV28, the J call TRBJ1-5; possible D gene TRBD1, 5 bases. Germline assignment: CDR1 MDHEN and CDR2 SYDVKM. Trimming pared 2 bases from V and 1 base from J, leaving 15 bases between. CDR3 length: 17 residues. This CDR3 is CASSLGGASLSNQPQHF. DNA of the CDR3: TGTGCCAGCAGTTTAGGGGGAGCGTCGCTAAGCAATCAGCCCCAGCATTTT.

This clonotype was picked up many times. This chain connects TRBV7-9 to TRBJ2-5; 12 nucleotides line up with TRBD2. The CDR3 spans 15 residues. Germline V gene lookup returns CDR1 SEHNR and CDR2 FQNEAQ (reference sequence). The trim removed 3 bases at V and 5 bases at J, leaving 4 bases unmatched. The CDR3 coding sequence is TGTGCCAGCAGCTTCCCGACTAGCGGGAGTGAGACCCAGTACTTC. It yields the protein CASSFPTSGSETQYF.

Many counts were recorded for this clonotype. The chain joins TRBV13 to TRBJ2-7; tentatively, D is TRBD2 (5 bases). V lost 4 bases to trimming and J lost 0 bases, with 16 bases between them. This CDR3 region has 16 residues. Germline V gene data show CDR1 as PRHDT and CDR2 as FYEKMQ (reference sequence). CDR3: CASSSTSGLSSYEQYF. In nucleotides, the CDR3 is TGTGCCAGCAGCTCCACAAGCGGACTGAGCTCCTACGAGCAGTACTTC.

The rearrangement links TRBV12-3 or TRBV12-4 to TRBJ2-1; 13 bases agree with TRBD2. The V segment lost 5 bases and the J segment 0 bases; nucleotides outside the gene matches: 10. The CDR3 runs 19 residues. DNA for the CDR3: TGTGCCAGCAGTCGCAGAGGACTAGCGGGAGAGGACTCCTACAATGAGCAGTTCTTC. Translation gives CASSRRGLAGEDSYNEQFF.

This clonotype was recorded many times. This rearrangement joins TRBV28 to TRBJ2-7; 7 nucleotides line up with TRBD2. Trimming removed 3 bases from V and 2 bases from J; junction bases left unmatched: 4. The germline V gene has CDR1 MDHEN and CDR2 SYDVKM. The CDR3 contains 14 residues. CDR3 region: CASSFWEGPYEQYF. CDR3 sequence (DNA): TGTGCCAGCAGTTTTTGGGAGGGACCCTACGAGCAGTACTTC.

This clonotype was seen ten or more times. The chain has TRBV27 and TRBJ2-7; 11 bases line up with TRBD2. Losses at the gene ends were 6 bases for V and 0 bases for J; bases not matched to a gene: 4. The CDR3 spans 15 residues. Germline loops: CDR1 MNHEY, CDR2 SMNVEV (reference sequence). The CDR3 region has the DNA TGTGCCAGCAGGGGGACTAGCGGTAGCTCCTACGAGCAGTACTTC. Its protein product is CASRGTSGSSYEQYF.

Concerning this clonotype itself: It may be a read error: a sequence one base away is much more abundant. The CDR3: CASSPLDAPKQFF. CDR3 DNA: TGTGCCAGCTCACCACTAGACGCGCCTAAGCAGTTCTTC. The chain recombines TRBV18 with TRBJ2-1; D gene ambiguous. The length of the CDR3 is 13 residues. Germline assignment: CDR1 KGHSH and CDR2 LQKENI. V was pared by 1 base and J by 11 bases, with 12 bases between.

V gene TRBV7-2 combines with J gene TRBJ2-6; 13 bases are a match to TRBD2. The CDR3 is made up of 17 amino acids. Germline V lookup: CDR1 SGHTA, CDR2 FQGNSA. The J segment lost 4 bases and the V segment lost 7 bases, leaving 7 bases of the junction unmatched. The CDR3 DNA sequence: TGTGCCAGCACCGGGACTAGCGGGGTGCTAGGGGCCAACGTCCTGACTTTC. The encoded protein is CASTGTSGVLGANVLTF.

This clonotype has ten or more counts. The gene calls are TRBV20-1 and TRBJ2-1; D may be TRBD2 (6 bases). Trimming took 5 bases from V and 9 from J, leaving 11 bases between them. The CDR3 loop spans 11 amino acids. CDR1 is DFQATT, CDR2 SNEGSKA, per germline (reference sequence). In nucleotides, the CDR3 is TGCAGTGCTTGGAGGGCCAGTGAGCAGTTCTTC. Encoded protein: CSAWRASEQFF.

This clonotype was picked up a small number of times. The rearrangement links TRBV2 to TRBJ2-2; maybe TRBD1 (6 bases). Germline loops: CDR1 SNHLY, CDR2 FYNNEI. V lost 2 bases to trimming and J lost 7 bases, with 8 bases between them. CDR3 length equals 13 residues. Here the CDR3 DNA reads TGTGCCAGCAGTGAACTCAGGGGCGGGGAGCTGTTTTTT. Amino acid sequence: CASSELRGGELFF.

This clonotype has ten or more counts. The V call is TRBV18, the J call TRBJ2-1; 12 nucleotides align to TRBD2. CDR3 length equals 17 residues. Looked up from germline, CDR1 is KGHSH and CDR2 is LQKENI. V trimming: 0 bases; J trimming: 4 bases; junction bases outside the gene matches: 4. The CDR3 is CASSPPASGRGYNEQFF. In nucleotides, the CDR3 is TGTGCCAGCTCACCACCGGCTAGCGGGAGGGGTTACAATGAGCAGTTCTTC.

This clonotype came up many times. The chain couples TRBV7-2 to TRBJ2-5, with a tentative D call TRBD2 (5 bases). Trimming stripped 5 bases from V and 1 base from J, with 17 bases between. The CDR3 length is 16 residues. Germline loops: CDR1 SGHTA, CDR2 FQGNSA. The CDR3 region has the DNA TGTGCCAGCAGCCTAGAGGGTCTGGCGGGCCAAGAGACCCAGTACTTC. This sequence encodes CASSLEGLAGQETQYF.

The DNA of the CDR3 is TGTGCCAGTACCATTATTGACGGGACAGGGCATACTGAAGCTTTCTTT. This codes for CASTIIDGTGHTEAFF. The chain carries TRBV19 and TRBJ1-1; 9 nucleotides line up with TRBD1. The germline gives CDR1 LNHDA, CDR2 SQIVND (reference sequence). The V gene end was trimmed by 7 bases and the J gene end by 5 bases; junction bases not matched to a gene: 14. CDR3 length: 16 amino acids. Full variable domain (outside the CDR3, taken from reference TRBV19 and TRBJ1-1): DGGITQSPKYLFRKEGQNVTLSCEQNLNHDAMYWYRQDPGQGLRLIYYSQIVNDFQKGDIAEGYSVSREKKESFPLTVTSAQKNPTAFYLCASTIIDGTGHTEAFFGQGTRLTVV.